These 6 T cell receptor beta chains were all obtained from the same sample, sequenced in a study of T cells in Graves' hyperthyroidism and ophthalmopathy. There were TCR beta CDR3 regions amplified from RNA transcripts. First-round RT-PCR targeting the TCR CDR3 was performed with the HTBI primer set. TCRdb independently ran MiXCR on the multiplex PCR reads; one entry per CDR3 protein. The repertoire includes approximately 400,000 distinct CDR3 sequences, 14% of them detected once, and around a fifth sits in the top ten. Material: blood. Receptors were obtained from a woman aged 25 to 39 with Graves' ophthalmopathy.

The sample holds many counts of this clonotype. The chain links TRBV29-1 to TRBJ2-7; D unresolved. CDR3 length: 11 residues. From germline, CDR1 is SQVTM and CDR2 ANQGSEA. Deletions cut 5 bases from V and 4 bases from J, with 9 bases between. As DNA, the CDR3 is TGCAGCGTTCACAGAGATTACGAGCAGTACTTC. The encoded protein is CSVHRDYEQYF.

This clonotype was seen many times. The chain employs TRBV7-2 and TRBJ2-1, with 11 bases identical to TRBD2. Germline V CDR1 and CDR2: SGHTA, FQGNSA. Unmatched junction bases numbered 6, after V lost 1 base and J lost 4 bases. The CDR3 consists of 17 residues. The CDR3 coding sequence is TGTGCCAGCAGCTTAGGTCAAACTAGCGGGGGTTACAATGAGCAGTTCTTC. This translates into CASSLGQTSGGYNEQFF. Full variable domain (missing parts from reference TRBV7-2 and TRBJ2-1): GAGVSQSPSNKVTEKGKDVELRCDPISGHTALYWYRQSLGQGLEFLIYFQGNSAPDKSGLPSDRFSAERTGGSVSTLTIQRTQQEDSAVYLCASSLGQTSGGYNEQFFGPGTRLTVL.

This sequence joins TRBV20-1 and TRBJ2-5; D is unclear. V was trimmed by 5 bases and J by 5 bases, leaving 9 bases between them. Germline V gives CDR1 DFQATT, CDR2 SNEGSKA (reference sequence). The CDR3 has 11 amino acids. CDR3 protein: CSADGWETQYF. CDR3 nucleotide sequence: TGCAGTGCTGACGGATGGGAGACCCAGTACTTC.

This clonotype appeared many times. This chain joins TRBV14 and TRBJ1-5, with TRBD1 matching over 10 bases. Trimming removed 0 bases from V and 1 base from J; junction bases left unmatched: 15. There are 21 residues in the CDR3. CDR1 and CDR2 from the germline V gene are SGHDN and FVKESK. The chain's CDR3 is CASSQDPWTGGDPGSNQPQHF. In DNA form, the CDR3 reads TGTGCCAGCAGCCAAGATCCTTGGACAGGGGGTGACCCCGGGAGCAATCAGCCCCAGCATTTT.

This clonotype was counted ten times or more. The rearrangement uses TRBV14 and TRBJ2-1, with 7 nucleotides matching TRBD1. The V gene's germline CDR1 is SGHDN and CDR2 FVKESK. The junction had 8 bases not matched to a gene; V was cut back by 3 bases and J by 3 bases. CDR3 length equals 16 residues. CDR3 sequence: CASSHHRTGVYNEQFF. In nucleotides, the CDR3 is TGTGCCAGCAGCCACCACAGGACAGGAGTCTACAATGAGCAGTTCTTC.

This clonotype was seen many times. The chain uses TRBV6-1 and TRBJ1-3; 8 bases align to TRBD1. The CDR3 is 15 residues long. After removal of 6 bases from V and 2 bases from J, the junction contained 6 bases not matched to a gene. CDR1 and CDR2 from the germline V gene are MNHNS and SASEGT. The CDR3 region is CASRAPDRAGNTIYF. CDR3 DNA sequence: TGTGCCAGCAGAGCCCCGGACAGGGCTGGAAACACCATATATTTT.